The 20 T cell receptor beta chains below all came from one sample that was sequenced in a study of PD-1 blockade in classical Hodgkin lymphoma (dated by TCRdb to 2019 to 2021). The sample's time point label, decoded: cycle 2 day 1 (C2D1) of nivolumab. Every trial patient had relapsed following autologous stem cell transplantation, and prior brentuximab vedotin exposure was what differed among cohorts A, B and C. Libraries were constructed by the immunoSEQ multiplex PCR assay. As stored in TCRdb, this immuneACCESS dataset retains in-frame rearrangements with V and J assigned. A fraction of the clones does not appear; measured against another copy, unresolved V genes explain less than half of the discrepancy, and the remainder lacks a known reason. Counted in this sample were about 11,000 clones; approximately 84% of them appeared once. Over 4.5% of the sample is in the top ten clones. The sequencing used peripheral blood mononuclear cells (PBMCs), collected before the second cycle of nivolumab. These TCRs come from a human donor with classical Hodgkin lymphoma.

J is TRBJ1-4 and V is TRBV4-2; TRBD1 aligns across 7 bases. CDR3 size: 16 residues. V shed 6 bases and J 2 bases; nucleotides not matched to a gene: 9. Germline CDR1 reads LGHNA; CDR2 reads YNFKEQ. The CDR3 spells CASRPVDRATNEKLFF. The CDR3 DNA follows: TGTGCCAGCAGACCTGTTGACAGGGCCACTAATGAAAAACTGTTTTTT.

The chain links TRBV6-1 to TRBJ1-1; no reliable D call. V was cut by 4 bases and J by 2 bases, with 11 bases left in between. The CDR3 has 14 residues. Germline V gene sequence: CDR1 MNHNS, CDR2 SASEGT. CDR3 loop: CASSATDANTEAFF. The CDR3 nucleotides read TGTGCCAGCAGTGCAACCGATGCTAACACTGAAGCTTTCTTT.

J is TRBJ2-2 and V is TRBV5-1; no definite D call. Between the trimmed V and J ends, which lost 4 bases and 0 bases, there was a span of 10 bases. The CDR3 has 15 residues. Per germline, CDR1 SGHRS and CDR2 YFSETQ. The CDR3 loop is CASSLDRPNTGELFF. CDR3 sequence (DNA): TGCGCCAGCAGCCTCGACCGTCCGAACACCGGGGAGCTGTTTTTT.

The chain carries TRBV9 and TRBJ1-2, with 7 bases identical to TRBD1. V dropped 4 bases and J dropped 3; count of bases not matched to a gene: 6. The CDR3 is 14 amino acids. CDR1 is SGDLS, CDR2 YYNGEE, per germline. CDR3 residues: CASSLGTAYYGYTF. CDR3 DNA sequence: TGTGCCAGCAGCCTCGGGACAGCCTACTATGGCTACACCTTC.

The chain recombines TRBV4-1 with TRBJ2-1; 11 bases line up with TRBD2. J was trimmed by 0 bases and V by 4 bases; bases with no gene match: 2. The CDR3 extends over 16 amino acids. CDR1 and CDR2 (germline): MGHRA, YSYEKL. The CDR3: CASSRSGGASYNEQFF. DNA for the CDR3: TGCGCCAGCAGCCGTAGCGGGGGGGCCTCCTACAATGAGCAGTTCTTC.

V is TRBV5-1 and J is TRBJ2-1; either TRBD1 or TRBD2 may fit D (6 bases each). Germline V gene data show CDR1 as SGHRS and CDR2 as YFSETQ. The CDR3 has 18 residues. V shed 1 base and J shed 2 bases, with 19 bases lying between them. As DNA, the CDR3 is TGCGCCAGCAGCTTGCTGGGGGCGACTAGATTCGCCTACAATGAGCAGTTCTTC. It codes for CASSLLGATRFAYNEQFF.

The rearrangement joins TRBV27 to TRBJ2-7; unclear D gene. In germline, CDR1 is MNHEY, CDR2 SMNVEV (reference sequence). The V end lost 6 bases, the J end lost 4 bases, and 13 bases lay between the germline ends. CDR3 length: 13 amino acids. The CDR3 DNA reads TGTGCCAGCAGCACATTCGGCAGATACGAGCAGTACTTC. Encoded protein: CASSTFGRYEQYF.

The table lists this clone with a count of one. The V gene is TRBV4-3, the J gene TRBJ2-7, with 8 nucleotides matching TRBD2. V was pared by 4 bases and J by 4 bases, with 6 bases of the junction left unmatched. This CDR3 has 14 amino acids. Per germline, CDR1 LGHNA and CDR2 YSLEER. The CDR3 reads CASSPRGGGYEQYF. Written as DNA, the CDR3 is TGCGCCAGCAGCCCCCGGGGGGGTGGTTACGAGCAGTACTTC.

This chain joins TRBV5-1 and TRBJ2-5; 10 nucleotides align to TRBD2. CDR3 length: 13 residues. Trimming at V came to 6 bases and at J to 3 bases, leaving 2 bases not matched to a gene. Germline assignment: CDR1 SGHRS and CDR2 YFSETQ. The CDR3 is CASTLAGEETQYF. For the CDR3, the DNA is TGCGCCAGCACCCTAGCGGGGGAAGAGACCCAGTACTTC.

The V gene is TRBV5-4, the J gene TRBJ1-1; no reliable D call. The germline CDR1 and CDR2 sequences are SGHNT and YYREEE (reference sequence). V lost 0 bases, J lost 1 base, and 4 bases lay in between. The CDR3 totals 13 residues. CDR3 region: CASSLGGNTEAFF. CDR3 DNA: TGTGCCAGCAGCTTGGGAGGGAACACTGAAGCTTTCTTT.

The CDR3 region is CASRMVPVGTDTQYF. Here the CDR3 DNA reads TGCGCCAGCAGAATGGTCCCCGTGGGCACAGATACGCAGTATTTT. This rearrangement joins TRBV5-1 to TRBJ2-3; no clear D gene. CDR3 length equals 15 residues. Trimming took 5 bases from V and 1 from J, leaving 14 bases between them. Germline lookup yields CDR1 SGHRS and CDR2 YFSETQ. The full variable domain, completed using reference TRBV5-1 and TRBJ2-3, is KAGVTQTPRYLIKTRGQQVTLSCSPISGHRSVSWYQQTPGQGLQFLFEYFSETQRNKGNFPGRFSGRQFSNSRSEMNVSTLELGDSALYLCASRMVPVGTDTQYFGPGTRLTVL.

J is TRBJ2-2 and V is TRBV7-3; no definite D call. The CDR3 is 16 residues long. V shed 5 bases and J shed 4 bases, with 17 bases lying between them. Germline loops: CDR1 SGHTA, CDR2 FQGTGA. CDR3 protein: CASSRAASPSTGELFF. DNA for the CDR3: TGTGCCAGCAGCCGCGCCGCCTCTCCAAGCACCGGGGAGCTGTTTTTT. The full variable domain, its missing parts supplied by reference TRBV7-3 and TRBJ2-2, is GAGVSQTPSNKVTEKGKYVELRCDPISGHTALYWYRQSLGQGPEFLIYFQGTGAADDSGLPNDRFFAVRPEGSVSTLKIQRTERGDSAVYLCASSRAASPSTGELFFGEGSRLTVL.

This chain links TRBV30 with TRBJ2-7; 8 nucleotides line up with TRBD1. CDR3 length: 15 residues. The germline V gene has CDR1 GTSNPN and CDR2 SVGIG (reference sequence). J was trimmed by 7 bases and V by 6 bases; bases with no gene match: 17. In DNA form, the CDR3 reads TGTGCCTGTTCTAAAGGACAGGGCCCGCTTGGGGAGCAGTACTTC. It yields the protein CACSKGQGPLGEQYF.

The V gene is TRBV7-9, the J gene TRBJ2-4; D unclear. This CDR3 has 13 amino acids. CDR1 SEHNR and CDR2 FQNEAQ come from the germline V gene (reference sequence). V was cut by 1 base and J by 5 bases, with 6 bases left in between. Here the CDR3 DNA reads TGTGCCAGCAGCTTAGTTCCAGAAAACATTCAGTACTTC. Translated: CASSLVPENIQYF.

In this sample, this clone turned up once. J is TRBJ2-7 and V is TRBV5-1; 7 nucleotides align to TRBD2. Germline loops: CDR1 SGHRS, CDR2 YFSETQ. The CDR3 sequence is 13 residues long. V dropped 6 bases and J dropped 5; count of bases not matched to a gene: 8. CDR3 residues: CASTEVSGDEQYF. CDR3 DNA sequence: TGCGCCAGCACTGAGGTCAGCGGGGACGAGCAGTACTTC.

This chain uses TRBV7-9 with TRBJ1-3, with D perhaps matching TRBD1 (6 bases). Germline values: CDR1 SEHNR, CDR2 FQNEAQ (reference sequence). Deletions cut 5 bases from V and 1 base from J, with 9 bases between. This CDR3 has 14 amino acids. The CDR3 is CASSKQGSGNTIYF. The CDR3 DNA follows: TGTGCCAGCAGCAAACAGGGTTCTGGAAACACCATATATTTT.

The rearrangement links TRBV5-5 to TRBJ2-7, with 8 bases aligning to TRBD1. The J segment lost 5 bases and the V segment lost 2 bases, leaving 6 bases of the junction unmatched. CDR1 and CDR2 from the germline V gene are SGHKS and YYEKEE (reference sequence). The CDR3 loop spans 14 amino acids. The CDR3 DNA is TGTGCCAGCAGCTTAAGGACAGGGATCCACGAGCAGTACTTC. It encodes CASSLRTGIHEQYF.

The chain recombines TRBV10-3 with TRBJ2-5; 9 bases match TRBD2. Unmatched junction bases numbered 12, after V lost 2 bases and J lost 2 bases. The CDR3 is 18 residues long. Germline V lookup: CDR1 ENHRY, CDR2 SYGVKD. CDR3 nucleotides: TGTGCCATCAGTGAGGCGGTAGCGGGAGCCTGGGGACAAGAGACCCAGTACTTC. Its protein is CAISEAVAGAWGQETQYF.

V usage is TRBV4-1 and J usage is TRBJ2-1; 10 nucleotides agree with TRBD1. V dropped 7 bases and J dropped 3; count of bases not matched to a gene: 12. CDR1 MGHRA and CDR2 YSYEKL come from the germline V gene. The CDR3 is 17 amino acids. The CDR3 protein is CASTRQGASQLYNEQFF. DNA for the CDR3: TGCGCCAGCACCAGACAGGGGGCCTCTCAACTCTACAATGAGCAGTTCTTC.

In this sample, this clone turned up once. The chain carries TRBV4-2 and TRBJ2-3, with D possibly matching TRBD2 (6 bases). Germline V gene lookup returns CDR1 LGHNA and CDR2 YNFKEQ. Deletions cut 0 bases from V and 2 bases from J, with 24 bases between. The CDR3 consists of 20 residues. The DNA of the CDR3 is TGTGCCAGCAGCCAAGATCTTGGGGGAGGACGAAGTCGGGACACAGATACGCAGTATTTT. Protein sequence: CASSQDLGGGRSRDTDTQYF.